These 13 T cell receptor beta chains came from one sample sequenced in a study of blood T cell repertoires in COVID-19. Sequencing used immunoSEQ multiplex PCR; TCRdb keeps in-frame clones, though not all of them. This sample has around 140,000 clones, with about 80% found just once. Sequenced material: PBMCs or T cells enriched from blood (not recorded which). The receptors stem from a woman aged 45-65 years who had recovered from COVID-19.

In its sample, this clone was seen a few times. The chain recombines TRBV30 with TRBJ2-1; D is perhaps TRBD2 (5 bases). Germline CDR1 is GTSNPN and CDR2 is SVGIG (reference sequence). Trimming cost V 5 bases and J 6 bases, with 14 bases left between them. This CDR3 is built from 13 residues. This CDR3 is CAWDWTGINEQFF. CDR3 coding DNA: TGTGCCTGGGATTGGACGGGGATCAATGAGCAGTTCTTC.

The CDR3 nucleotides are TGTGCCAGCAGTTCCCTACTAGCGGGGTCTGGCACAGATACGCAGTATTTT. Amino acids: CASSSLLAGSGTDTQYF. The chain carries TRBV28 and TRBJ2-3, with TRBD2 identical over 10 bases. This CDR3 is built from 17 residues. V shed 4 bases, J shed 1 base, and the junction held 8 bases outside the gene matches. The germline V gene has CDR1 MDHEN and CDR2 SYDVKM.

CDR3 residues: CASSLTANTEAFF. The DNA of the CDR3 is TGTGCCAGCAGCTTGACAGCGAACACTGAAGCTTTCTTT. The chain carries TRBV11-2 and TRBJ1-1; D is perhaps TRBD1 (5 bases). V shed 3 bases and J shed 1 base, with 6 bases lying between them. The CDR3 is 13 amino acids. In germline, CDR1 is SGHAT, CDR2 FQNNGV.

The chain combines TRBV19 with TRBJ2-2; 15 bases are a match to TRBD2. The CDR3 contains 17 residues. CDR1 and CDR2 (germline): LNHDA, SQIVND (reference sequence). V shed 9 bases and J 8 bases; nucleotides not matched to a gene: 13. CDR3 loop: CARARTSGRVKRGELFF. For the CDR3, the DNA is TGTGCCAGGGCCCGGACTAGCGGGAGGGTGAAAAGGGGGGAGCTGTTTTTT. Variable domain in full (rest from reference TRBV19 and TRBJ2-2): DGGITQSPKYLFRKEGQNVTLSCEQNLNHDAMYWYRQDPGQGLRLIYYSQIVNDFQKGDIAEGYSVSREKKESFPLTVTSAQKNPTAFYLCARARTSGRVKRGELFFGEGSRLTVL.

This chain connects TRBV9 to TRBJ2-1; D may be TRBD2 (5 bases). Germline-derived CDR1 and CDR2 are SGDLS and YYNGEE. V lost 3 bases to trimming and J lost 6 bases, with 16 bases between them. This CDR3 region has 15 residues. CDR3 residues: CASSASGELSNEQFF. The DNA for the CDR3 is TGTGCCAGCAGCGCCTCCGGGGAGCTTAGCAATGAGCAGTTCTTC.

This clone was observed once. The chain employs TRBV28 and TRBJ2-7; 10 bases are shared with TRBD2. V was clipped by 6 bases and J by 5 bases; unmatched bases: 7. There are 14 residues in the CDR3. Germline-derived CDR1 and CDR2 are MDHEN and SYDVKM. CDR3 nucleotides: TGTGCCAGCAGCTGGCTAGCGGGAGCGGACGAGCAGTACTTC. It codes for CASSWLAGADEQYF.

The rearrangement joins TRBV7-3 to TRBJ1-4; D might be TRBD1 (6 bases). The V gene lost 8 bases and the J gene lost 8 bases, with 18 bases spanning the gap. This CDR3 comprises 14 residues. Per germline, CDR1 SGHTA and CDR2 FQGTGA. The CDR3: CASARGGGAEKLFF. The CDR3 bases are TGTGCCAGCGCCCGGGGAGGGGGTGCCGAAAAACTGTTTTTT.

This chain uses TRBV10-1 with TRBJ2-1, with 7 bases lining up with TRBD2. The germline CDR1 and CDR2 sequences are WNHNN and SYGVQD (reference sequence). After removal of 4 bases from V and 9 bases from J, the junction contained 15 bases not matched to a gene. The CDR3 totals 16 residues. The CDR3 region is CASSVSSQRDSGEQFF. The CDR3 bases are TGCGCCAGCAGTGTTTCGTCCCAGCGGGACTCCGGTGAGCAGTTCTTC.

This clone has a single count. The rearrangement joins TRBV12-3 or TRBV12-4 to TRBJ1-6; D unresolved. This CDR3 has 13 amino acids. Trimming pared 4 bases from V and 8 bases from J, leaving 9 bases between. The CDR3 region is CASSSLWDSPLHF. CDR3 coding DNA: TGTGCCAGCAGTTCACTATGGGATTCACCCCTCCACTTT.

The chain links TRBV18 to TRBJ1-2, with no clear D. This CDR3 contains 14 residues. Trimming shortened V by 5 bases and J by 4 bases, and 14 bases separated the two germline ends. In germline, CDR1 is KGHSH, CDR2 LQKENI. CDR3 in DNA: TGTGCCAGCTCATCCGGTGGGCCATCCTATGGCTACACCTTC. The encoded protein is CASSSGGPSYGYTF.

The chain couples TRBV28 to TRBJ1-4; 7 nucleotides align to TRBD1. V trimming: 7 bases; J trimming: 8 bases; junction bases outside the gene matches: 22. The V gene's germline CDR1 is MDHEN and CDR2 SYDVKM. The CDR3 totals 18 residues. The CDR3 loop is CASNSLRDSPRSREKLFF. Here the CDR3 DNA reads TGTGCCAGCAACTCCCTCCGGGACAGCCCTCGTTCGAGGGAAAAACTGTTTTTT.

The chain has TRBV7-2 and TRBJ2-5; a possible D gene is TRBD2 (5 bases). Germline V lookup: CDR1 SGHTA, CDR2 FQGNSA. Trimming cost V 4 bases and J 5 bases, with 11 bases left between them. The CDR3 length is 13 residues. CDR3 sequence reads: CASSSGIRETQYF. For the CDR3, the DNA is TGTGCCAGCAGCTCGGGAATTAGGGAGACCCAGTACTTC.

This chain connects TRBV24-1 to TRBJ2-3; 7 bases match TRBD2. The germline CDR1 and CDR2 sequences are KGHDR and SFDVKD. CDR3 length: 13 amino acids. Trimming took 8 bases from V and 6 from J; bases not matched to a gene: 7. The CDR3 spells CATKLTGGDTQYF. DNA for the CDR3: TGTGCCACCAAGTTAACGGGAGGCGATACGCAGTATTTT.